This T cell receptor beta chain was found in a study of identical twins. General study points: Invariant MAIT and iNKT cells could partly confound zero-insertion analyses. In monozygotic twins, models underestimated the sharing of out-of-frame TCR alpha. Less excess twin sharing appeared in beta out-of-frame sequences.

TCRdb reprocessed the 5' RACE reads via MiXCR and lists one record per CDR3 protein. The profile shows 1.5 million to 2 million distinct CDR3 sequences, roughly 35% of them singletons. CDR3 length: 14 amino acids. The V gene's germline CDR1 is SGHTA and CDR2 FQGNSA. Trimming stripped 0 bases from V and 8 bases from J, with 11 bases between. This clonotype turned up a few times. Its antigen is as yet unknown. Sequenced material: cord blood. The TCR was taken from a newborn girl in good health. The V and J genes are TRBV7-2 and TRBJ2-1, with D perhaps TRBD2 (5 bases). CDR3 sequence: CASSLAILAYEQFF. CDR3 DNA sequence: TGTGCCAGCAGCTTAGCCATCCTAGCTTATGAGCAGTTCTTC.